This entry lists 2 T cell receptor beta chains sequenced from one sample in a study of T cell responses to AZD1222 COVID-19 vaccine. Libraries were prepared by immunoSEQ multiplex PCR; TCRdb keeps only in-frame clonotypes and omits some of them. Among around 110,000 clones listed, approximately 90% were seen once. This sample comprised peripheral blood, obtained on day 0 of AZD1222 vaccination. These TCRs come from an adult in good health.

This chain connects TRBV19 to TRBJ1-5; no clear D. Looked up from germline, CDR1 is LNHDA and CDR2 is SQIVND (reference sequence). Trimming pared 2 bases from V and 3 bases from J, leaving 11 bases between. CDR3 length equals 15 residues. The CDR3 sequence: CASSILPGINQPQHF. In DNA, the CDR3 is TGTGCCAGTAGTATATTACCGGGGATCAATCAGCCCCAGCATTTT.

This chain joins TRBV15 and TRBJ1-6; 7 bases map to TRBD1. V shed 4 bases and J 6 bases; nucleotides not matched to a gene: 3. The CDR3 has 14 amino acids. The germline V gene encodes CDR1 LNHNV and CDR2 YYDKDF (reference sequence). The CDR3 loop is CATSTGDSNSPLHF. The CDR3 DNA reads as TGTGCCACCAGCACCGGGGACAGTAATTCACCCCTCCACTTT.